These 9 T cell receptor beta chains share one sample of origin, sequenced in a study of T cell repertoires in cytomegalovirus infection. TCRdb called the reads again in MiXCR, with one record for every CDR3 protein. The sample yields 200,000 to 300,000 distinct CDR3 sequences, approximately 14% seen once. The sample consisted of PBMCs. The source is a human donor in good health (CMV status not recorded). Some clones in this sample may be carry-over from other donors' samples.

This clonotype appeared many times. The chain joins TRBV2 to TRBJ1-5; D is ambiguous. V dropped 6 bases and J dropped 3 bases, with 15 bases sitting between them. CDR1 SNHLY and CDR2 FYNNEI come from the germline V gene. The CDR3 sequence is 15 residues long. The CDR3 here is CASRSGDVVNQPQHF. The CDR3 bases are TGTGCCAGCAGGTCCGGGGATGTAGTCAATCAGCCCCAGCATTTT. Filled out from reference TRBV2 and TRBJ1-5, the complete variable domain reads EPEVTQTPSHQVTQMGQEVILRCVPISNHLYFYWYRQILGQKVEFLVSFYNNEISEKSEIFDDQFSVERPDGSNFTLKIRSTKLEDSAMYFCASRSGDVVNQPQHFGDGTRLSIL.

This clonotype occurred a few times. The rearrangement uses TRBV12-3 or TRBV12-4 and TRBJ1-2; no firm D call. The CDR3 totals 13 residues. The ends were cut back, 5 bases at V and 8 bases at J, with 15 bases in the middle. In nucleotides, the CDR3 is TGTGCCAGCAGTAGGATCGCAGAGGAGGGCTACACCTTC. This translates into CASSRIAEEGYTF.

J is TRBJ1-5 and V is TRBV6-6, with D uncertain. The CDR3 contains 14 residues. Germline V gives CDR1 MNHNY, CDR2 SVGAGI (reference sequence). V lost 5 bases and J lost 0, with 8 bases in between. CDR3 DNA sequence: TGTGCCAGCAGTCCCCGGAGTAGCAATCAGCCCCAGCATTTT. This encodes CASSPRSSNQPQHF.

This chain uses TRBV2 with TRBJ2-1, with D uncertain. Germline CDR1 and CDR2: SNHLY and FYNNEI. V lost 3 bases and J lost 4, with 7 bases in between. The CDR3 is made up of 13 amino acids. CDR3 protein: CASSDRLYNEQFF. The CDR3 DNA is TGTGCCAGCAGTGACAGGTTATACAATGAGCAGTTCTTC.

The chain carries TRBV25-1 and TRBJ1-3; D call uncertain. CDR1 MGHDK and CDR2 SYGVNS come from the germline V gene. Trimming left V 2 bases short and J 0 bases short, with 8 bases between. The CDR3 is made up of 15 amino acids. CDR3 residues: CASSEPRYSGNTIYF. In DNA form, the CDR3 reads TGTGCCAGCAGTGAACCCCGATACTCTGGAAACACCATATATTTT.

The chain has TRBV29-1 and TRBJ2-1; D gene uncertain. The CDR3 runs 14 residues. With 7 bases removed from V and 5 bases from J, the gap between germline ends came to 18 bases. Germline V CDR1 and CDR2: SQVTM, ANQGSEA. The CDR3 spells CSAKGPILNNEQFF. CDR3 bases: TGCAGCGCTAAGGGTCCTATCCTTAACAATGAGCAGTTCTTC.

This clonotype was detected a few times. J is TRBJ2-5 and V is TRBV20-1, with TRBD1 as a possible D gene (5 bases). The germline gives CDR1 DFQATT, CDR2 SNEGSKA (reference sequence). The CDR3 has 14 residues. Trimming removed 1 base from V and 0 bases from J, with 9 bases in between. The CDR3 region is CSARGPGYQETQYF. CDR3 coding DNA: TGCAGTGCTAGAGGCCCAGGGTACCAAGAGACCCAGTACTTC.

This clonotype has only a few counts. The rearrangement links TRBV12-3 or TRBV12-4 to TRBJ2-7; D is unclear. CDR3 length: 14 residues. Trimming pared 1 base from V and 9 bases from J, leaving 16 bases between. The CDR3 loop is CASSLVLSPRGQYF. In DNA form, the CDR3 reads TGTGCCAGCAGTTTAGTCCTCAGCCCGCGTGGGCAGTACTTC.

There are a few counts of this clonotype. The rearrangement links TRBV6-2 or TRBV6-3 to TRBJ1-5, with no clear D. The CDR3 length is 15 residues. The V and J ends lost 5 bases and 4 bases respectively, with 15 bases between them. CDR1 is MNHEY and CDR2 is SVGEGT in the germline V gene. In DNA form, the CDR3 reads TGTGCCAGCAGTGGGCTAGGCAGCCCGAATCAGCCCCAGCATTTT. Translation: CASSGLGSPNQPQHF.